This T cell receptor beta chain is drawn from a study of T cells after yellow fever vaccination. Study-level results: Contaminants from the bulk population, in the form of abundant clonotypes, could be found in FACS-sorted repertoires. Booster sampling recovered most clones from primary vaccination (roughly 96% CD4, around 90% CD8). Few clonotypes appeared in both CD4 and CD8 compartments.

As TCR cDNA was made by 5'RACE template switching, a universal primer site and UMIs were added. TCRdb recomputed calls from the 5' RACE reads with MiXCR, one row per CDR3 protein. The table lists around 65,000 distinct CDR3 sequences, approximately 6.2% of them singletons. Ten or more counts support this clonotype. Antigen unknown. V lost 9 bases and J lost 5, with 17 bases in between. The length of the CDR3 is 13 residues. Germline V gene sequence: CDR1 ENHRY, CDR2 SYGVKD. Sample: CD4+ T cells sorted from PBMCs, taken around 14 days after the first yellow fever vaccination. This sequence was found in a young man who received the YFV17D yellow fever vaccine. The chain carries TRBV10-3 and TRBJ2-7; perhaps TRBD1 as D (6 bases). DNA of the CDR3: TGTGCCATACGTCAGGGGCCCGGAGACGAGCAGTACTTC. Amino acids: CAIRQGPGDEQYF.